These T cell receptor beta chains were read from a single sample in a study of blood T cell repertoires in COVID-19. Using immunoSEQ multiplex PCR, the repertoire was profiled, and TCRdb retains in-frame clones only, with some absent. The profile shows fewer than 300,000 clones, about four fifths of them singletons. Sequenced sample: peripheral blood. These receptors were collected from a young woman with acute or convalescent COVID-19. Each CDR3 is given with its conserved first and last residue. D genes are given only for firm matches. Rows may omit the clone size; those that give it use once, few, many or a size class.

NA	NA	TRBJ1-1	TRBV5-1	CASSLGRGSTEAFF	TGCGCCAGCAGCTTGGGAAGAGGGTCCACTGAAGCTTTCTTT
TRBD1	NA	TRBJ2-6	TRBV18	CASSPRTGLSGANVLTF	TGTGCCAGCTCTCCCCGGACAGGCCTCTCTGGGGCCAACGTCCTGACTTTC
NA	once	TRBJ2-5	TRBV12-3/TRBV12-4	CASSMTEKETQYF	TGTGCCAGCAGCATGACAGAGAAAGAGACCCAGTACTTC
TRBD2	NA	TRBJ2-1	TRBV7-2	CASSLQLAGGYNEQFF	TGTGCCAGCAGCTTACAACTAGCGGGAGGGTACAATGAGCAGTTCTTC
NA	NA	TRBJ1-2	TRBV3-1/TRBV3-2	CASSPGFGYTF	TGTGCCAGCAGCCCAGGGTTTGGCTACACCTTC
NA	NA	TRBJ1-1	TRBV4-3	CASSQDTGGSEAFF	TGCGCCAGCAGCCAAGATACGGGAGGGTCTGAAGCTTTCTTT
NA	NA	TRBJ2-2	TRBV6-5	CASSLAGSNTGELFF	TGTGCCAGCAGTTTAGCCGGCTCGAACACCGGGGAGCTGTTTTTT
NA	NA	TRBJ2-4	TRBV21-1	CASTHPEGQMWAKNIQYF	TGTGCCAGCACTCATCCCGAAGGACAAATGTGGGCCAAAAACATTCAGTACTTC
NA	few	TRBJ1-1	TRBV28	CASSLRGFLGEAFF	TGTGCCAGCAGTTTAAGAGGGTTTCTGGGTGAAGCTTTCTTT
TRBD1	NA	TRBJ2-5	TRBV7-3	CASSPWGTGVPPSTPQETQYF	TGTGCCAGCAGTCCCTGGGGGACAGGGGTCCCACCCAGTACCCCACAAGAGACCCAGTACTTC
NA	NA	TRBJ2-7	TRBV5-4	CASSLGQSSYEQYF	TGTGCCAGCAGCTTGGGACAGAGCTCCTACGAGCAGTACTTC
TRBD1	NA	TRBJ1-6	TRBV10-3	CAISGDRGNSPLHF	TGTGCCATCAGTGGAGACAGGGGTAATTCACCCCTCCACTTT
NA	NA	TRBJ1-1	TRBV27	CASSSLQGIGTEAFF	TGTGCCAGCAGTTCCTTACAGGGTATAGGGACTGAAGCTTTCTTT
TRBD2	NA	TRBJ2-1	TRBV5-6	CASSLGGLGNEQFF	TGTGCCAGCAGCTTGGGGGGACTAGGCAATGAGCAGTTCTTC
TRBD1	NA	TRBJ1-4	TRBV7-8	CASSLATAWTGEKLFF	TGTGCCAGCAGCTTAGCCACAGCATGGACAGGTGAAAAACTGTTTTTT
NA	NA	TRBJ1-5	TRBV7-8	CASSLGWGTGQPQHF	TGTGCCAGCAGCTTAGGTTGGGGTACAGGTCAGCCCCAGCATTTT
TRBD1	few	TRBJ1-2	TRBV29-1	CSVETGTGYGYTF	TGCAGCGTTGAAACCGGGACAGGGTATGGCTACACCTTC
TRBD2	NA	TRBJ2-7	TRBV5-1	CASSLGGTSTLYEQYF	TGCGCCAGCAGCTTGGGAGGGACTAGCACTCTCTACGAGCAGTACTTC
NA	NA	TRBJ2-6	TRBV4-1	CASSQDRRVSGANVLTF	TGCGCCAGCAGCCAAGATCGTCGGGTATCTGGGGCCAACGTCCTGACTTTC
NA	NA	TRBJ2-1	TRBV2	CASSAGAGPYNEQFF	TGTGCCAGCAGTGCCGGGGCGGGACCCTACAATGAGCAGTTCTTC
NA	NA	TRBJ2-3	TRBV27	CASSLTHTDTQYF	TGTGCCAGCAGTTTAACTCACACAGATACGCAGTATTTT
TRBD1	NA	TRBJ1-2	TRBV28	CASSFGDSLNYGYTF	TGTGCCAGCAGTTTTGGGGACAGCCTCAACTATGGCTACACCTTC
NA	NA	TRBJ2-7	TRBV7-9	CASSLFQGLSHEQYF	TGTGCCAGCAGCTTATTCCAGGGGCTAAGCCACGAGCAGTACTTC
NA	once	TRBJ2-2	TRBV28	CASKGAGELFF	TGTGCCAGTAAGGGGGCCGGGGAGCTGTTTTTT
TRBD1	few	TRBJ1-1	TRBV7-9	CASSPRQGGTTEAFF	TGTGCCAGCAGCCCGCGACAGGGCGGGACGACTGAAGCTTTCTTT
NA	NA	TRBJ2-7	TRBV6-2/TRBV6-3	CASSRQALEQYF	TGTGCCAGCAGTAGACAGGCGTTGGAGCAGTACTTC
NA	NA	TRBJ2-5	TRBV21-1	CASSKAGQGIPQETQYF	TGTGCCAGCAGCAAAGCGGGACAGGGGATCCCTCAAGAGACCCAGTACTTC
TRBD1	NA	TRBJ2-5	TRBV5-1	CASSLEGALETQYF	TGCGCCAGCAGCTTGGAGGGGGCGTTAGAGACCCAGTACTTC
TRBD1	NA	TRBJ2-7	TRBV6-5	CASRETGSYEQYF	TGTGCCAGCAGGGAGACAGGGTCCTACGAGCAGTACTTC
NA	NA	TRBJ1-2	TRBV25-1	CASSGGGGLANYGYTF	TGTGCCAGCAGTGGGGGGGGAGGGCTAGCTAACTATGGCTACACCTTC
NA	NA	TRBJ2-7	TRBV4-3	CASSQDGPASPRREQYF	TGCGCCAGCAGCCAAGATGGACCCGCCAGCCCGAGGAGGGAGCAGTACTTC
NA	NA	TRBJ2-3	TRBV5-1	CASSLRLSTDTQYF	TGCGCCAGCAGCCTAAGACTAAGCACAGATACGCAGTATTTT
NA	NA	TRBJ1-5	TRBV5-5	CASSFGHQNQPQHF	TGTGCCAGCAGCTTTGGACACCAGAATCAGCCCCAGCATTTT
NA	once	TRBJ1-1	TRBV5-1	CASSFGAENTEAFF	TGCGCCAGCAGCTTTGGAGCCGAGAACACTGAAGCTTTCTTT
TRBD2	NA	TRBJ2-1	TRBV5-1	CASRSLAGVTNEQFF	TGCGCCAGCAGGTCACTAGCGGGAGTGACAAATGAGCAGTTCTTC
TRBD2	NA	TRBJ2-5	TRBV18	CARALAGGFQETQYF	TGTGCCAGGGCACTAGCGGGAGGGTTCCAAGAGACCCAGTACTTC
NA	NA	TRBJ2-3	TRBV7-9	CASSPRSLGTDTQYF	TGTGCCAGCAGCCCCAGAAGCCTAGGCACAGATACGCAGTATTTT
TRBD1	NA	TRBJ1-1	TRBV20-1	CSASRDSNTEAFF	TGCAGTGCTAGTAGGGACAGCAACACTGAAGCTTTCTTT
NA	NA	TRBJ1-1	TRBV6-5	CASGSGGLEAFF	TGTGCCAGCGGTAGTGGAGGACTCGAAGCTTTCTTT
TRBD2	NA	TRBJ2-1	TRBV9	CASSVGGSGYTSYNEQFF	TGTGCCAGCAGCGTAGGGGGTAGCGGGTATACTTCCTACAATGAGCAGTTCTTC
TRBD2	NA	TRBJ2-1	TRBV18	CASSPFVSSGDNEQFF	TGTGCCAGCTCACCTTTCGTCTCTAGCGGAGACAATGAGCAGTTCTTC
TRBD2	few	TRBJ2-1	TRBV7-6	CASSLTSGSVEQFF	TGTGCCAGCAGCTTGACTAGCGGGAGCGTTGAGCAGTTCTTC